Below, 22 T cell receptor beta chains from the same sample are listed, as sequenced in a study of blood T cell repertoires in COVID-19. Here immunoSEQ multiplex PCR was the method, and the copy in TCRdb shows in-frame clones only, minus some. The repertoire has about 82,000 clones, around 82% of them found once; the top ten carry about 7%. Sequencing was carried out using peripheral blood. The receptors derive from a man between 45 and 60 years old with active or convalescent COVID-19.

This CDR3 is CATSDITGASYNEQFF. The CDR3, as DNA: TGTGCCACCAGTGACATTACAGGGGCCTCCTACAATGAGCAGTTCTTC. The gene calls are TRBV24-1 and TRBJ2-1; 7 bases match TRBD1. Germline-derived CDR1 and CDR2 are KGHDR and SFDVKD. The CDR3 contains 16 residues. The junction had 5 bases not matched to a gene; V was cut back by 4 bases and J by 0 bases.

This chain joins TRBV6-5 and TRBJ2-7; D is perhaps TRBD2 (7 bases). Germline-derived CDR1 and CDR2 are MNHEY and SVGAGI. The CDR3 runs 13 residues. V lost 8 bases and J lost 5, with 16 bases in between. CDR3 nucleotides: TGTGCCAGCTCGGGGGGCAGGATCGACGAGCAGTACTTC. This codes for CASSGGRIDEQYF.

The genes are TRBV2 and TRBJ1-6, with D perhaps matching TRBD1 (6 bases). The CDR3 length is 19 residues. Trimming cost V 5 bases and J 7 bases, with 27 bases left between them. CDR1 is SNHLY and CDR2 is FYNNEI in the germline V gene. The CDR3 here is CASSSTIPSRVDSNSPLHF. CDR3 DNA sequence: TGTGCCAGCAGTTCCACAATCCCCTCACGGGTGGACAGCAATTCACCCCTCCACTTT.

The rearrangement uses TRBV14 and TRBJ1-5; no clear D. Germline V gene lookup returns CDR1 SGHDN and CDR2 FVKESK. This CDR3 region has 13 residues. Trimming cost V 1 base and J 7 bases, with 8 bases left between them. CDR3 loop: CASSQGGSQPQHF. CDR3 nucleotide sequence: TGTGCCAGCAGCCAAGGAGGTTCCCAGCCCCAGCATTTT.

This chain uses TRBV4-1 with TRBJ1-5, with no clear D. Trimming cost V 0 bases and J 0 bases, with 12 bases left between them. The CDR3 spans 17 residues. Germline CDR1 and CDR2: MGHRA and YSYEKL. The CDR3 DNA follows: TGCGCCAGCAGCCAAGATCTTGCGGCTAATAGCAATCAGCCCCAGCATTTT. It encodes CASSQDLAANSNQPQHF.

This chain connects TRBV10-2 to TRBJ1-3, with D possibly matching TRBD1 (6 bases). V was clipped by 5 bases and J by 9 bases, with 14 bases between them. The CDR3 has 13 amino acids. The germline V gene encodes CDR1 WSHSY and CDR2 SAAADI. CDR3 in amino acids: CASSRTVSSTIYF. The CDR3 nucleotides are TGCGCCAGCAGTCGGACAGTCTCCAGCACCATATATTTT.

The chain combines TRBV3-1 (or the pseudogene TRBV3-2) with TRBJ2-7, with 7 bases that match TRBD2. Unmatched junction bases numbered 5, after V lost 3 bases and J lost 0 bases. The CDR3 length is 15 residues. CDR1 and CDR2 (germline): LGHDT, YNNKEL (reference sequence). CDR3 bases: TGTGCCAGCAGCCACCAGCGGGGAAGCTCCTACGAGCAGTACTTC. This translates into CASSHQRGSSYEQYF.

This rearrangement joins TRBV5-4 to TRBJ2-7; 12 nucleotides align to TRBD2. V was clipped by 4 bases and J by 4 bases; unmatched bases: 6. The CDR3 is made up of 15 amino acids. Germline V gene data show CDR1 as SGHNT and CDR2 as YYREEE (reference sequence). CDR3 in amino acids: CASSIGLAGQYEQYF. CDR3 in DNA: TGTGCCAGCAGCATCGGACTAGCGGGGCAATACGAGCAGTACTTC.

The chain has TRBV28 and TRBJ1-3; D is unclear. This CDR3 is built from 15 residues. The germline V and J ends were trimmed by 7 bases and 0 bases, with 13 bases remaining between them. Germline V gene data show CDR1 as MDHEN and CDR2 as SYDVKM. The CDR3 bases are TGTGCCAGCATCTCCGGGGTTCTCTCTGGAAACACCATATATTTT. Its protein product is CASISGVLSGNTIYF.

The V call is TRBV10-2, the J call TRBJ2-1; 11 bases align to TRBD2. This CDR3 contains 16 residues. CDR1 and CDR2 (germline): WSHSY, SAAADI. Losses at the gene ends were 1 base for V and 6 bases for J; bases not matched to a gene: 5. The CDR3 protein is CASSEFIGLAGNEQFF. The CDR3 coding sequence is TGCGCCAGCAGTGAGTTTATCGGACTAGCGGGCAATGAGCAGTTCTTC.

DNA of the CDR3: TGTGCCAGCAGCCGACTAGCGGGTAAGACCCAGTACTTC. Encoded protein: CASSRLAGKTQYF. The chain recombines TRBV3-1 (or the pseudogene TRBV3-2) with TRBJ2-5; 10 bases match TRBD2. Germline lookup yields CDR1 LGHDT and CDR2 YNNKEL (reference sequence). CDR3 length: 13 amino acids. J was trimmed by 6 bases and V by 4 bases; bases with no gene match: 2.

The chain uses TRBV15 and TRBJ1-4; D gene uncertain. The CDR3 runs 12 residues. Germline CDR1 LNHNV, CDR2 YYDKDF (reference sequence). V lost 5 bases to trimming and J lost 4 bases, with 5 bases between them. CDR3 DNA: TGTGCCACCAGCCCAAATAATGAAAAACTGTTTTTT. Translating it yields CATSPNNEKLFF. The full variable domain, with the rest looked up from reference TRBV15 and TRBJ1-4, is DAMVIQNPRYQVTQFGKPVTLSCSQTLNHNVMYWYQQKSSQAPKLLFHYYDKDFNNEADTPDNFQSRRPNTSFCFLDIRSPGLGDTAMYLCATSPNNEKLFFGSGTQLSVL.

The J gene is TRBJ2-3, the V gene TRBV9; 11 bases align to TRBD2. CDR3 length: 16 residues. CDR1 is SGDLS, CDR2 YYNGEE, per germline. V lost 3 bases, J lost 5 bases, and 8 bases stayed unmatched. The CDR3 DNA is TGTGCCAGCAGCGAGGGACTAGCGGTGGGAGGAGATACGCAGTATTTT. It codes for CASSEGLAVGGDTQYF.

The CDR3 coding sequence is TGTGCCAGCAGCAAAGGTGTGTTTCTTAGCAATCAGCCCCAGCATTTT. This encodes CASSKGVFLSNQPQHF. The chain combines TRBV21-1 with TRBJ1-5. TRBV21-1 is recorded as a pseudogene. This CDR3 has 16 amino acids.

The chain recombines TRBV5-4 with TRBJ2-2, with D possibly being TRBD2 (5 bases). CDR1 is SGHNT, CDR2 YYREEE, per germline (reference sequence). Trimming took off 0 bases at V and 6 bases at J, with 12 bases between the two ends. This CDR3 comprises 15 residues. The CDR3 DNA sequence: TGTGCCAGCAGCTTGGATGCCTCCGGGGCCGGGGAGCTGTTTTTT. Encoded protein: CASSLDASGAGELFF.

DNA for the CDR3: TGTGCCACCAGTGACCCAGCCCGGACTAGCGGGGACACAGATACGCAGTATTTT. Amino acid sequence: CATSDPARTSGDTDTQYF. This chain uses TRBV24-1 with TRBJ2-3, with 12 bases identical to TRBD2. CDR1 is KGHDR and CDR2 is SFDVKD in the germline V gene. With 4 bases clipped from V and 2 bases from J, the junction kept 9 bases outside the gene matches. The CDR3 length is 18 residues.

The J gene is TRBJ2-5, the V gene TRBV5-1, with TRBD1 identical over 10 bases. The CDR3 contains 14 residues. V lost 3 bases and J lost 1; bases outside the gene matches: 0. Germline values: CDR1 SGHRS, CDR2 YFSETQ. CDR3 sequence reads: CASSWTGGQETQYF. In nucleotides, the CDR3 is TGCGCCAGCAGCTGGACAGGGGGCCAAGAGACCCAGTACTTC.

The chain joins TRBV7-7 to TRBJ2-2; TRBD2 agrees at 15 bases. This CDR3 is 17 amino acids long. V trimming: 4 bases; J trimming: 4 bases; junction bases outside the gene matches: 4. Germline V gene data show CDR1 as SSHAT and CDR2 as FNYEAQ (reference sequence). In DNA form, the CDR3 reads TGTGCCAGCAGCTCCGGACTAGCGGGGGGGCTCACCGGGGAGCTGTTTTTT. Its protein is CASSSGLAGGLTGELFF.

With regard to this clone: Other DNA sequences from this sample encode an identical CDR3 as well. The DNA of the CDR3 is TGTGCCAGCAGTTTGCGAGGGGGCGGAGAGACCCAGTACTTC. It is translated as CASSLRGGGETQYF. The chain combines TRBV28 with TRBJ2-5; 7 positions agree with TRBD1. The junction had 5 bases not matched to a gene; V was cut back by 3 bases and J by 4 bases. Per germline, CDR1 MDHEN and CDR2 SYDVKM. The CDR3 is 14 residues long.

The CDR3 protein is CASSFGLTGQPSVSEQYV. The CDR3 DNA is TGTGCCAGCAGTTTTGGACTAACGGGACAGCCCAGTGTGAGCGAGCAGTACGTC. The chain links TRBV11-3 to TRBJ2-7, with D tentatively TRBD1 (7 bases). From germline, CDR1 is SGHNT and CDR2 YENEEA. Trimming stripped 6 bases from V and 6 bases from J, with 30 bases between. The CDR3 spans 18 residues.

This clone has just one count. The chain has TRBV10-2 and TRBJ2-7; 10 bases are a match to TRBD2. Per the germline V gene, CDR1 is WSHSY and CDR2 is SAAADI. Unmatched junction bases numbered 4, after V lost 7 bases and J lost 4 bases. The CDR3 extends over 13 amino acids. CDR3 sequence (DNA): TGCGCCAGCAATCCGGGACTAGCGTACGAGCAGTACGTC. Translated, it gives CASNPGLAYEQYV.

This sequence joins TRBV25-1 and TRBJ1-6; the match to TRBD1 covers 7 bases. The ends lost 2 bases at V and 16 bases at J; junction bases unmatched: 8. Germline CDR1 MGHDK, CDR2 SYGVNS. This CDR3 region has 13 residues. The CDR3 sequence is CASSEVDRRTLHF. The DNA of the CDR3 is TGTGCCAGCAGTGAAGTGGACAGGAGAACTCTCCACTTT. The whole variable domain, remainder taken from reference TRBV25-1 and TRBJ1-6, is EADIYQTPRYLVIGTGKKITLECSQTMGHDKMYWYQQDPGMELHLIHYSYGVNSTEKGDLSSESTVSRIRTEHFPLTLESARPSHTSQYLCASSEVDRRTLHFGNGTRLTVT.